The sequence of this T cell receptor (beta chain) was determined in a study of regulatory T cells in long-lasting Graves disease. The time point denotes: persistent/refractory GD, antithyroid drugs over 5 years with positive TRAb. Scientists built the TCR library using RNA that was extracted from PBMCs. Trimming took off 1 base at V and 0 bases at J, with 13 bases between the two ends. Germline-derived CDR1 and CDR2 are MGHRA and YSYEKL. CDR3 length: 17 residues. Arm-PCR of CDR3 regions with iRepertoire HTBI primers generated TCR beta libraries. TCRdb itself ran the multiplex PCR reads through MiXCR, one entry per CDR3 protein. Of some 300,000 distinct CDR3 sequences in the sample, more than 20% are singletons; the top ten hold roughly 50%.

The origin of this receptor is a female donor with Graves disease. The specimen comprised peripheral blood mononuclear cells (PBMCs), sampled when the disease was refractory, from a patient treated with antithyroid drugs. The genes are TRBV4-1 and TRBJ1-5, with D tentatively TRBD1 (6 bases). The CDR3 region is CASSQAPGVFSNQPQHF. Written as DNA, the CDR3 is TGCGCCAGCAGCCAAGCGCCAGGGGTTTTTAGCAATCAGCCCCAGCATTTT.